This T cell receptor (beta chain) was sequenced for a study of blood T cell repertoires in COVID-19. For the study at large: Sites across the United States, Italy and Spain contributed samples from acute and convalescent COVID-19. From T cells, B-cell-depleted T cells, or PBMCs came the material, which was cDNA or gDNA.

Original processing notes: Amplification of reference gene primers was used by the study to estimate nucleated cell counts. Sequencing used immunoSEQ multiplex PCR; TCRdb keeps in-frame clones, though not all of them. Clone size and the V and J calls come from that table; the DNA yielded D and trimming. The table shows about 58,000 clones, with approximately 90% occurring only once. The germline gives CDR1 SNHLY, CDR2 FYNNEI. The CDR3 is 13 amino acids. Trimming took off 4 bases at V and 4 bases at J, with 11 bases between the two ends. The chain couples TRBV2 to TRBJ2-7, with D hard to call. Sequenced material: peripheral blood. The clonotype originates from an older woman with active COVID-19. CDR3 in amino acids: CASSGGFGYEQYF. In DNA form, the CDR3 reads TGTGCCAGCAGTGGTGGATTCGGGTACGAGCAGTACTTC.